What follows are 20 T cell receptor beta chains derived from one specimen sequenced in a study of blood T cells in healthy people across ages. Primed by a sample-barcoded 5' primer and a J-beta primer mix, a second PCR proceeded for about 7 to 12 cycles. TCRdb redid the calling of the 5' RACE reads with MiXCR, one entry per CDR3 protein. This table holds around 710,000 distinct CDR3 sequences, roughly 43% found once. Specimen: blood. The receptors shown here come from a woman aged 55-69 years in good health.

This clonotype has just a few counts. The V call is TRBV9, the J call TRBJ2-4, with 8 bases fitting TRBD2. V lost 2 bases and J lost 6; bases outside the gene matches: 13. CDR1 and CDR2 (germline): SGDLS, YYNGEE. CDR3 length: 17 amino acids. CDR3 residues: CASSVGSGLEGVNIQYF. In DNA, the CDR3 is TGTGCCAGCAGCGTCGGATCGGGACTAGAGGGGGTAAACATTCAGTACTTC.

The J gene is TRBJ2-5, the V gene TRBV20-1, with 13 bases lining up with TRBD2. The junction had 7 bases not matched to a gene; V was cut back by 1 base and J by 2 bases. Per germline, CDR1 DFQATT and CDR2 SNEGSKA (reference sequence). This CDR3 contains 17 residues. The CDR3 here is CSARGGLAGLQQETQYF. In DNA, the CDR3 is TGCAGTGCTAGAGGGGGACTAGCGGGACTTCAGCAAGAGACCCAGTACTTC.

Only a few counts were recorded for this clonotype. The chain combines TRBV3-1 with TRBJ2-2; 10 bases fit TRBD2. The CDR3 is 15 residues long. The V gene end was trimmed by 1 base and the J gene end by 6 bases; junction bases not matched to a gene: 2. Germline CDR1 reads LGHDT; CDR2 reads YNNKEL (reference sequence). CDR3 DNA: TGTGCCAGCAGCCAAGGAGCGGGGGGGCCCGGGGAGCTGTTTTTT. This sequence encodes CASSQGAGGPGELFF.

The CDR3 nucleotides read TGTGCCAGCAGCAAAGGCTACAGCACAGATACGCAGTATTTT. It encodes CASSKGYSTDTQYF. The J gene is TRBJ2-3, the V gene TRBV21-1. TRBV21-1 is a pseudogene locus. This CDR3 has 14 amino acids.

CDR3 residues: CASREKGQPQHF. CDR3 nucleotides: TGTGCCAGCAGGGAGAAGGGTCAGCCCCAGCATTTT. The V and J genes are TRBV6-5 and TRBJ1-5; D remains unclear. This CDR3 comprises 12 residues. CDR1 and CDR2 from the germline V gene are MNHEY and SVGAGI. V was trimmed by 6 bases and J by 6 bases, leaving 9 bases between them.

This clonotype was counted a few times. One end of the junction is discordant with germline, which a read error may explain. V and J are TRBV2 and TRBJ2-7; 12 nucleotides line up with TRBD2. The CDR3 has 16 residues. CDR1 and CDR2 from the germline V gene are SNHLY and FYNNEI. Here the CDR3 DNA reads TGTGCCAGCAGTGACGGGCTAGCGGGAGGGGGGGAGACCCAGTATTTC. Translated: CASSDGLAGGGETQYF.

DNA of the CDR3: TGCAGTGCTAGACCCCTTATAGCGGGAGGGCCGGAGAATGAGCAGTTCTTC. Amino acids: CSARPLIAGGPENEQFF. The chain employs TRBV20-1 and TRBJ2-1, with TRBD2 identical over 11 bases. The CDR3 totals 17 residues. Unmatched junction bases numbered 13, after V lost 2 bases and J lost 7 bases. Germline-derived CDR1 and CDR2 are DFQATT and SNEGSKA (reference sequence).

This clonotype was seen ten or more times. As DNA, the CDR3 is TGTGCCAGCAGCCCTAGGTCGACGGGCTACACCTTC. Its translation is CASSPRSTGYTF. The chain carries TRBV7-2 and TRBJ1-2; D is unresolved. The V end was cut by 5 bases, the J end by 8 bases, with 12 bases between. Germline V lookup: CDR1 SGHTA, CDR2 FQGNSA. The CDR3 extends over 12 amino acids.

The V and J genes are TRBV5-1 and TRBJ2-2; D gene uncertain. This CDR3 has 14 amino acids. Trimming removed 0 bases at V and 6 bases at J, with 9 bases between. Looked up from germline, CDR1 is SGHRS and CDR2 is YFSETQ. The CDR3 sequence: CASSLEAVPGELFF. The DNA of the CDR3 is TGCGCCAGCAGCTTGGAGGCGGTCCCCGGGGAGCTGTTTTTT.

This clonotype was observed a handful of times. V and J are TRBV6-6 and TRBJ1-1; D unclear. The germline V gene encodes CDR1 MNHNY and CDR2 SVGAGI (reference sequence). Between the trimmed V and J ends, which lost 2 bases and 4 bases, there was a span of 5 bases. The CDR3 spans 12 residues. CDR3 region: CASSYPSTEAFF. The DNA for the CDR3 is TGTGCCAGCAGTTACCCTAGCACTGAAGCTTTCTTT.

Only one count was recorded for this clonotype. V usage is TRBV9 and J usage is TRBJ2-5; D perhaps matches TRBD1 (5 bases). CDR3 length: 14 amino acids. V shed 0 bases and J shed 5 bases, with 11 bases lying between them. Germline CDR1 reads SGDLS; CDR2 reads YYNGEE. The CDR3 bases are TGTGCCAGCAGCGTAGTAGGGGCATGGGAGACCCAGTACTTC. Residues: CASSVVGAWETQYF.

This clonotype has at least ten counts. The CDR3 loop reads CSVERLAGYSQNEQFF. The DNA of the CDR3 is TGCAGCGTCGAAAGACTAGCGGGCTACTCTCAAAATGAGCAGTTCTTC. V is TRBV29-1 and J is TRBJ2-1, with 10 bases aligning to TRBD2. With 6 bases clipped from V and 7 bases from J, the junction kept 15 bases outside the gene matches. The CDR3 covers 16 residues. CDR1 is SQVTM, CDR2 ANQGSEA, per germline.

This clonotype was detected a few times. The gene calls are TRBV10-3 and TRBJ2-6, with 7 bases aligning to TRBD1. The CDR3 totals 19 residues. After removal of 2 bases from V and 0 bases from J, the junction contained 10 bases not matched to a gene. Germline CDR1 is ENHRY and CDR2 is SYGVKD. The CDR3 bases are TGTGCCATCAGTGAGCCCTGGGGACAGAGAAGCTCTGGGGCCAACGTCCTGACTTTC. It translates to CAISEPWGQRSSGANVLTF.

CDR3 loop: CASSWGPSGRETQYF. CDR3 in DNA: TGTGCCAGCAGCTGGGGACCCTCAGGGCGAGAGACCCAGTACTTC. The rearrangement links TRBV11-2 to TRBJ2-5, with D perhaps being TRBD1 or TRBD2 (5 bases each). Germline V gene lookup returns CDR1 SGHAT and CDR2 FQNNGV. The CDR3 is made up of 15 amino acids. The germline V and J ends were trimmed by 4 bases and 4 bases, with 16 bases remaining between them. Complete variable domain (other parts from reference TRBV11-2 and TRBJ2-5): EAGVAQSPRYKIIEKRQSVAFWCNPISGHATLYWYQQILGQGPKLLIQFQNNGVVDDSQLPKDRFSAERLKGVDSTLKIQPAKLEDSAVYLCASSWGPSGRETQYFGPGTRLLVL.

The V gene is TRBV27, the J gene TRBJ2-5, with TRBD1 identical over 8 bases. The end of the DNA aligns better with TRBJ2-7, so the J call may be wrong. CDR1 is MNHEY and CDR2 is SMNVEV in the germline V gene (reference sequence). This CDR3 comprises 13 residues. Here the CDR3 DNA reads TGTGCCAGCAGTTCAGGGGGCCAGTGCGAGCAGTACTTC. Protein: CASSSGGQCEQYF.

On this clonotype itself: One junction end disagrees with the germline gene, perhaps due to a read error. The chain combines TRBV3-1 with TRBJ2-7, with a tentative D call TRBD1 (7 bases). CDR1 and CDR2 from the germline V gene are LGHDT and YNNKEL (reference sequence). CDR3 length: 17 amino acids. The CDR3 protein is CASSPEGRGVGRYERYF. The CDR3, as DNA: TGTGCCAGCAGCCCCGAGGGCAGGGGGGTAGGACGCTACGAGCGGTACTTC.

Here the CDR3 reads CASSLRGQPGETQYF. DNA for the CDR3: TGCGCCAGCAGCTTGCGTGGCCAACCGGGAGAGACCCAGTACTTC. This chain links TRBV5-1 with TRBJ2-5; D is unresolved. Per germline, CDR1 SGHRS and CDR2 YFSETQ. The CDR3 consists of 15 residues. Between the trimmed V and J ends, which lost 1 base and 4 bases, there was a span of 14 bases. Supplemented by reference TRBV5-1 and TRBJ2-5, the full variable domain reads KAGVTQTPRYLIKTRGQQVTLSCSPISGHRSVSWYQQTPGQGLQFLFEYFSETQRNKGNFPGRFSGRQFSNSRSEMNVSTLELGDSALYLCASSLRGQPGETQYFGPGTRLLVL.

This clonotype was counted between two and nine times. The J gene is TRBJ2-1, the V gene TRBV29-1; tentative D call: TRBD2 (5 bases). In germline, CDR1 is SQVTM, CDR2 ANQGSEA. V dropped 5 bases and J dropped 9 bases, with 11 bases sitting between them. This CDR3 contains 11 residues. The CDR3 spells CSVPNGGEQFF. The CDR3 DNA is TGCAGCGTTCCCAACGGAGGTGAGCAGTTCTTC.

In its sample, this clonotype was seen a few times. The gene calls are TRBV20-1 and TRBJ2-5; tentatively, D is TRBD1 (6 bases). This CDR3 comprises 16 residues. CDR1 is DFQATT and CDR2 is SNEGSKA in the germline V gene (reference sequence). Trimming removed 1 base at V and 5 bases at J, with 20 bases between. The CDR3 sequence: CSARVPQTPTGETQYF. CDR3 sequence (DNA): TGCAGTGCTAGAGTCCCCCAGACCCCAACAGGGGAGACCCAGTACTTC.

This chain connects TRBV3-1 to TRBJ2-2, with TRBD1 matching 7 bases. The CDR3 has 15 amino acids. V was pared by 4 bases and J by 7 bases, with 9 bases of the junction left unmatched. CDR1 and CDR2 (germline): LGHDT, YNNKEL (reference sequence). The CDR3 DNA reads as TGTGCCAGCAGCCGACTGGGACAGACAGGCGGGGAGCTGTTTTTT. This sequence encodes CASSRLGQTGGELFF.